The TCR beta chain described here comes from a study of cytomegalovirus exposure and HLA in healthy donors. The PCR made use of 60 Vbeta and 13 Jbeta primers. Libraries were prepared by immunoSEQ multiplex PCR; TCRdb keeps only in-frame clonotypes and omits some of them. The table has about 110,000 clones, over 65% seen once. Input material: PBMCs. The sequence was collected from a woman in her twenties or thirties in good health and CMV-seronegative.

The CDR3 spells CASSRTGGPYNEQFF. The CDR3 DNA sequence: TGTGCCAGCAGTAGAACAGGGGGCCCATACAATGAGCAGTTCTTC. The genes are TRBV28 and TRBJ2-1; 9 positions match TRBD1. Germline CDR1 reads MDHEN; CDR2 reads SYDVKM. The CDR3 loop spans 15 amino acids. V lost 5 bases, J lost 4 bases, and 6 bases stayed unmatched.